This is a list of T cell receptor beta chains from one sample in a study of T-cell memory formation after mild COVID-19. Using its own MiXCR run on the 5' RACE reads, TCRdb lists one record per CDR3 protein. The data show roughly 560,000 distinct CDR3 sequences, over 20% seen once. Sequencing was carried out using PBMCs or a T cell subset sorted from them (not recorded which). These receptors were taken from an adult woman who had mild COVID-19 (a few samples of this study predate the infection). Cell type and time point are not known. Both conserved end residues are part of each CDR3. The D gene is left open where the match is weak. Size values are once, few and many counts, or a class for expanded clones, and some rows have none.

d_call	v_call	clone_size	j_call	cdr3_nt	cdr3_aa
TRBD1	TRBV6-6	few	TRBJ1-1	TGTGCCAGCAGTCCCCCCAGGGGGAGTTTGACTGAAGCTTTCTTT	CASSPPRGSLTEAFF
NA	TRBV4-2	NA	TRBJ2-2	TGTGCCAGCAGCGCAGGGGTAGGAGGAGGAGGAACCGGGGAGCTGTTTTTT	CASSAGVGGGGTGELFF
NA	TRBV27	few	TRBJ2-7	TGTGCCAGCAGTTTAAGCAGAGCGTACGAGCAGTACTTC	CASSLSRAYEQYF
TRBD1	TRBV12-3/TRBV12-4	NA	TRBJ1-2	TGTGCCAGCAGTTTAAGGGACAGGGGGAATGGCTACACCTTC	CASSLRDRGNGYTF
NA	TRBV7-3	NA	TRBJ2-2	TGTGCCAGCAGCTTGACCCCAGGGGAGACCGGGGAGCTGTTTTTT	CASSLTPGETGELFF
TRBD1	TRBV7-9	NA	TRBJ1-1	TGTGCCAGCAGCACACCGAGTGAGGGGGCGAATGGTCGAGCTTTCTTT	CASSTPSEGANGRAFF
TRBD1	TRBV5-5	few	TRBJ2-2	TGTGCCAGCTGGGCAGGGGGCTTCACCGGGGAGCTGTTTTTT	CASWAGGFTGELFF
NA	TRBV21-1	NA	TRBJ1-1	TGTGCCAGCAGCAAAGAGGGTGGACAGGGAGGCACTGAAGCTTTCTTT	CASSKEGGQGGTEAFF
TRBD1	TRBV2	few	TRBJ1-1	TGTGCCAGCAGTGATTTGGGACAGGGGGCCCCAGAAGCTTTCTTT	CASSDLGQGAPEAFF
NA	TRBV19	once	TRBJ2-1	TGTGCCAGTAGTATACCTGGGCCCTATGAGCAGTTCTTC	CASSIPGPYEQFF